These 17 T cell receptor beta chains came from one sample sequenced in a study of blood T cell repertoires in COVID-19. Data came from immunoSEQ multiplex PCR; TCRdb stores just in-frame clones and leaves some out. The repertoire includes approximately 180,000 clones, 89% of them detected once, and 2% to 2.5% sits in the top ten. The sequencing input was PBMCs or T cells enriched from blood (not recorded which). These receptors were collected from a woman between 40 and 50 years old with acute COVID-19.

The chain combines TRBV4-1 with TRBJ1-3; the match to TRBD1 covers 8 bases. The V gene end was trimmed by 1 base and the J gene end by 1 base; junction bases not matched to a gene: 3. CDR1 and CDR2 (germline): MGHRA, YSYEKL. The CDR3 contains 16 residues. Here the CDR3 reads CASSQAGQGSGNTIYF. The CDR3 DNA sequence: TGCGCCAGCAGCCAAGCAGGACAGGGTTCTGGAAACACCATATATTTT.

This chain connects TRBV19 to TRBJ1-2; the match to TRBD1 covers 10 bases. Per germline, CDR1 LNHDA and CDR2 SQIVND (reference sequence). This CDR3 spans 15 amino acids. Trimming cost V 6 bases and J 5 bases; bases outside gene matches: 9. The CDR3 region is CASRRDRGAPYGYTF. CDR3 nucleotides: TGTGCCAGTAGGAGGGACAGGGGCGCTCCTTATGGCTACACCTTC. The full variable domain, in which reference TRBV19 and TRBJ1-2 provide the parts outside the CDR3, is DGGITQSPKYLFRKEGQNVTLSCEQNLNHDAMYWYRQDPGQGLRLIYYSQIVNDFQKGDIAEGYSVSREKKESFPLTVTSAQKNPTAFYLCASRRDRGAPYGYTFGSGTRLTVV.

The rearrangement joins TRBV29-1 to TRBJ2-1; 12 bases map to TRBD2. This CDR3 spans 15 amino acids. Trimming at V came to 3 bases and at J to 8 bases, leaving 8 bases not matched to a gene. Germline values: CDR1 SQVTM, CDR2 ANQGSEA. CDR3 sequence (DNA): TGCAGCGTTGATGAGACTAGCGGGAGATCAGATGAGCAGTTCTTC. Its translation is CSVDETSGRSDEQFF.

The chain employs TRBV11-2 and TRBJ1-5, with D tentatively TRBD1 (6 bases). Germline CDR1 reads SGHAT; CDR2 reads FQNNGV. Trimming took 5 bases from V and 0 from J, leaving 14 bases between them. This CDR3 region has 16 residues. DNA for the CDR3: TGTGCCAGCAGCCTTGGAACAGGGACTAGCAATCAGCCCCAGCATTTT. Its protein product is CASSLGTGTSNQPQHF.

The J gene is TRBJ1-2, the V gene TRBV2; 7 nucleotides line up with TRBD1. Losses at the gene ends were 5 bases for V and 8 bases for J; bases not matched to a gene: 8. CDR3 size: 13 residues. Per the germline V gene, CDR1 is SNHLY and CDR2 is FYNNEI. CDR3 sequence reads: CASSSGTVLGYTF. The CDR3 DNA follows: TGTGCCAGCAGTTCCGGGACAGTATTGGGCTACACCTTC.

V usage is TRBV2 and J usage is TRBJ1-6, with 9 bases matching TRBD1. V dropped 8 bases and J dropped 4; count of bases not matched to a gene: 9. Looked up from germline, CDR1 is SNHLY and CDR2 is FYNNEI. CDR3 size: 16 residues. The CDR3 region is CASGSGTGPYNSPLHF. Here the CDR3 DNA reads TGTGCCAGCGGGAGTGGGACAGGGCCATATAATTCACCCCTCCACTTT.

This clone has a single count. This rearrangement joins TRBV7-9 to TRBJ1-1, with 8 bases that match TRBD1. This CDR3 is 12 amino acids long. CDR1 is SEHNR and CDR2 is FQNEAQ in the germline V gene (reference sequence). V lost 5 bases to trimming and J lost 8 bases; unmatched junction nucleotides: 4. CDR3 DNA sequence: TGTGCCAGCAGCGAGACAGGGGTCGAAGCTTTCTTT. Translating it yields CASSETGVEAFF.

This clone has only one observation. The J gene is TRBJ2-2, the V gene TRBV7-6; a weak D match, TRBD2 (5 bases). Germline lookup yields CDR1 SGHVS and CDR2 FNYEAQ. Trimming took 5 bases from V and 5 from J, leaving 12 bases between them. CDR3 size: 14 residues. CDR3 in amino acids: CASSTRLATGELFF. The CDR3 DNA sequence: TGTGCCAGCAGCACCCGGCTAGCTACCGGGGAGCTGTTTTTT.

The CDR3 DNA is TGTGCCAGCCAGCGTCCGGTTAACTCCTACGAGCAGTACTTC. This encodes CASQRPVNSYEQYF. The rearrangement uses TRBV9 and TRBJ2-7; D is uncertain. V shed 7 bases and J shed 0 bases, with 14 bases lying between them. Germline CDR1 reads SGDLS; CDR2 reads YYNGEE. The CDR3 spans 14 residues.

The chain combines TRBV5-6 with TRBJ1-3; TRBD1 is a possible D gene (6 bases). The CDR3 length is 17 residues. CDR1 and CDR2 (germline): SGHDT, YYEEEE. Between the trimmed V and J ends, which lost 2 bases and 4 bases, there was a span of 19 bases. The CDR3 here is CASSLMGTRTSGNTIYF. The DNA of the CDR3 is TGTGCCAGCAGCTTAATGGGGACACGCACTTCGGGAAACACCATATATTTT.

In the case of this clone: Distinct nucleotide sequences in the sample also encode this CDR3. The J gene is TRBJ1-5, the V gene TRBV6-5; 9 positions agree with TRBD1. Germline V lookup: CDR1 MNHEY, CDR2 SVGAGI. CDR3 length: 15 residues. The V gene end was trimmed by 4 bases and the J gene end by 2 bases; junction bases not matched to a gene: 3. The CDR3 spells CASSSDRGGNQPQHF. The DNA for the CDR3 is TGTGCCAGCAGTTCGGACAGGGGAGGCAATCAGCCCCAGCATTTT.

V is TRBV5-1 and J is TRBJ2-2; a possible D gene is TRBD1 (6 bases). There are 13 residues in the CDR3. Trimming pared 4 bases from V and 7 bases from J, leaving 11 bases between. The germline CDR1 and CDR2 sequences are SGHRS and YFSETQ. The chain's CDR3 is CASSVQDSGELFF. Written as DNA, the CDR3 is TGCGCCAGCAGCGTCCAGGACAGCGGGGAGCTGTTTTTT.

This sequence joins TRBV12-3 or TRBV12-4 and TRBJ2-7; D unclear. The V and J ends lost 1 base and 2 bases respectively, with 6 bases between them. This CDR3 has 13 residues. CDR3: CASSLEQTYEQYF. DNA for the CDR3: TGTGCCAGCAGTTTAGAACAGACCTACGAGCAGTACTTC.

The chain uses TRBV19 and TRBJ2-2, with TRBD2 as a possible D gene (6 bases). V lost 5 bases and J lost 6, with 13 bases in between. The CDR3 has 14 amino acids. Looked up from germline, CDR1 is LNHDA and CDR2 is SQIVND (reference sequence). CDR3 region: CASSHRGGAGELFF. The CDR3 DNA sequence: TGTGCCAGTAGTCACCGGGGAGGTGCCGGGGAGCTGTTTTTT.

This chain connects TRBV6-5 to TRBJ2-2; TRBD2 matches at 7 bases. Germline-derived CDR1 and CDR2 are MNHEY and SVGAGI. Trimming at V came to 2 bases and at J to 5 bases, leaving 8 bases not matched to a gene. The CDR3 has 16 amino acids. CDR3 amino acids: CASSYPRDGGTGELFF. CDR3 in DNA: TGTGCCAGCAGTTACCCCAGGGACGGGGGGACCGGGGAGCTGTTTTTT.

The gene calls are TRBV3-1 (or the pseudogene TRBV3-2) and TRBJ1-2; D is unclear. Germline lookup yields CDR1 LGHDT and CDR2 YNNKEL (reference sequence). V lost 8 bases, J lost 2 bases, and 12 bases lay in between. The CDR3 runs 13 residues. Here the CDR3 reads CASCGSYNYGYTF. The DNA of the CDR3 is TGTGCCAGCTGCGGCAGCTACAACTATGGCTACACCTTC.

The chain links TRBV6-1 to TRBJ2-1; perhaps TRBD2 as D (6 bases). CDR3 size: 16 residues. From germline, CDR1 is MNHNS and CDR2 SASEGT. The V and J ends lost 2 bases and 4 bases respectively, with 15 bases between them. CDR3 region: CASSEFSGERYNEQFF. In DNA, the CDR3 is TGTGCCAGCAGTGAATTCTCGGGAGAACGGTACAATGAGCAGTTCTTC.